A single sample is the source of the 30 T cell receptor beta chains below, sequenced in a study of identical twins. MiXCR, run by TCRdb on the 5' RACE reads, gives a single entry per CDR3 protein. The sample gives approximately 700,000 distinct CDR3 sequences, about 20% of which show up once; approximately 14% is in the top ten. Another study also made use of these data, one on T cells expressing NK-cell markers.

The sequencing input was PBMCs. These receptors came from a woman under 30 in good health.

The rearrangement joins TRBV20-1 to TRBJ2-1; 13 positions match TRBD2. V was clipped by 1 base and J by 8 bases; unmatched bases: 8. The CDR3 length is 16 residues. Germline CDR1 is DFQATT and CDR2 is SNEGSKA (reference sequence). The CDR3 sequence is CSARAPGLAGVYEQFF. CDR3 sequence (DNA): TGCAGTGCTAGAGCCCCTGGACTAGCGGGAGTGTATGAGCAGTTCTTC.

The CDR3 nucleotides read TGTGCCAGCAGCTCCCTGTCTTCTGGCACAGATACGCAGTATTTT. Protein product: CASSSLSSGTDTQYF. V gene TRBV9 combines with J gene TRBJ2-3, with unresolved D. CDR3 length: 15 amino acids. Trimming cost V 4 bases and J 1 base, with 13 bases left between them. Germline CDR1 reads SGDLS; CDR2 reads YYNGEE.

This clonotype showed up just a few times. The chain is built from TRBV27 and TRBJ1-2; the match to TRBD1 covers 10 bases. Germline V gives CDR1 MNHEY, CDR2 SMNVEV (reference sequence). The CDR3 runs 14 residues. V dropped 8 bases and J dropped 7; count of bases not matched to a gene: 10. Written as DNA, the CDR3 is TGTGCCAGCGCCTCCGGGACAGGGGCCCTTGGCTACACCTTC. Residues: CASASGTGALGYTF.

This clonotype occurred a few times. Here the CDR3 reads CASSQNELSYTF. The CDR3, as DNA: TGCGCCAGCAGCCAGAATGAGTTGAGCTACACCTTC. This sequence joins TRBV4-3 and TRBJ1-2; D gene unclear. V lost 3 bases and J lost 9, with 11 bases in between. This CDR3 spans 12 amino acids. CDR1 is LGHNA, CDR2 YSLEER, per germline.

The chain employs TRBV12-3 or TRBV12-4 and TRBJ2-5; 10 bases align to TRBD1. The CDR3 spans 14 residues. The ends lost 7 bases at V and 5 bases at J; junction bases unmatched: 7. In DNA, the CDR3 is TGTGCCAGCACTAAGGGACAGGGGCAGGAGACCCAGTACTTC. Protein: CASTKGQGQETQYF.

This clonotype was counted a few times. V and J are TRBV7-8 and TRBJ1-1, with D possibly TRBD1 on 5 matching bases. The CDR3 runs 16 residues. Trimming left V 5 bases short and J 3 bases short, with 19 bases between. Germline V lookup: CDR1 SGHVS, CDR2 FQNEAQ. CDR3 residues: CASSRDRRSLYTEAFF. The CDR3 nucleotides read TGTGCCAGCAGCCGGGACCGAAGGTCCCTTTACACTGAAGCTTTCTTT.

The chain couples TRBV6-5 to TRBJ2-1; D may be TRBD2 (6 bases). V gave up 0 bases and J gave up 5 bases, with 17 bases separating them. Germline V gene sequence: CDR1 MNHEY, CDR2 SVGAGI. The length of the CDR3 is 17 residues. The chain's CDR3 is CASSYSRVTGENNEQFF. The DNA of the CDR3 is TGTGCCAGCAGTTACTCGAGGGTGACGGGAGAGAACAATGAGCAGTTCTTC.

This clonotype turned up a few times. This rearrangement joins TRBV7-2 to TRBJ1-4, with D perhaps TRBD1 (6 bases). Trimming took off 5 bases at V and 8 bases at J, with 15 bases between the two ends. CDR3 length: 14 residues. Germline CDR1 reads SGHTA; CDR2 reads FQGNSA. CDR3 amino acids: CASSRMGGLEKLFF. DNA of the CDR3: TGTGCCAGCAGCCGAATGGGGGGGCTGGAAAAACTGTTTTTT.

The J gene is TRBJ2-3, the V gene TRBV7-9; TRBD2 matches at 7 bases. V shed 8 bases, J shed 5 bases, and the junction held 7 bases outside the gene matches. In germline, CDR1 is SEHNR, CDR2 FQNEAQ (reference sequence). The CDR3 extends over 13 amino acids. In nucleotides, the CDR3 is TGTGCCAGCGAGCGGGACGGGGTAGATACGCAGTATTTT. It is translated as CASERDGVDTQYF.

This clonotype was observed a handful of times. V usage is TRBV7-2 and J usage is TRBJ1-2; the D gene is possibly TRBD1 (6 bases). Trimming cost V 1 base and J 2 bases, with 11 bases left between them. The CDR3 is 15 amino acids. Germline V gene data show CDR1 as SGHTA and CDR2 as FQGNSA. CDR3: CASSLGTGKNYGYTF. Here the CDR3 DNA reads TGTGCCAGCAGCTTAGGAACAGGGAAAAACTATGGCTACACCTTC.

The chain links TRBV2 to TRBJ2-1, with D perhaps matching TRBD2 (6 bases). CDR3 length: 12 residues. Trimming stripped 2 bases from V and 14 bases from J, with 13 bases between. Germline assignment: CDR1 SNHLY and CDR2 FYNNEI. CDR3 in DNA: TGTGCCAGCAGTGAAATCTCGGGGGAGGAGTTCTTC. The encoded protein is CASSEISGEEFF.

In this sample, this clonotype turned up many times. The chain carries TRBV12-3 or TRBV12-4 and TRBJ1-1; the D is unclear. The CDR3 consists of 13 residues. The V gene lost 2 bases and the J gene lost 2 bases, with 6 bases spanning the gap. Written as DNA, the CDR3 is TGTGCCAGCAGTTTACTAGCAAACACTGAAGCTTTCTTT. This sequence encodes CASSLLANTEAFF.

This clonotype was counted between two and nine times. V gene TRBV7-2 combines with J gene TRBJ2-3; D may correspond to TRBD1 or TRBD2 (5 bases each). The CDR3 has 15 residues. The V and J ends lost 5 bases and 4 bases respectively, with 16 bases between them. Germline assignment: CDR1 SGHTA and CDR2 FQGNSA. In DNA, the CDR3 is TGTGCCAGCAGCCCTCGGGGCGGTAGTCCAGATACGCAGTATTTT. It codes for CASSPRGGSPDTQYF.

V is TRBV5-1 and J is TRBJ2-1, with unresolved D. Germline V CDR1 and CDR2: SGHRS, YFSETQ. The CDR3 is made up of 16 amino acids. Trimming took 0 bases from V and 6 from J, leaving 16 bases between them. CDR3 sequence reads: CASSLAVLQGCNEQFF. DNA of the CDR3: TGCGCCAGCAGCTTGGCCGTTCTACAAGGGTGCAATGAGCAGTTCTTC.

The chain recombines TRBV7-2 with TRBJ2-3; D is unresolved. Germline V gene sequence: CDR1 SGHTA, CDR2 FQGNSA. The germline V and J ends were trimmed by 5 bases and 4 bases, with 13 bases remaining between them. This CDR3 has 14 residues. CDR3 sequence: CASSQWIRADTQYF. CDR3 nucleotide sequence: TGTGCCAGCAGCCAATGGATCCGCGCAGATACGCAGTATTTT.

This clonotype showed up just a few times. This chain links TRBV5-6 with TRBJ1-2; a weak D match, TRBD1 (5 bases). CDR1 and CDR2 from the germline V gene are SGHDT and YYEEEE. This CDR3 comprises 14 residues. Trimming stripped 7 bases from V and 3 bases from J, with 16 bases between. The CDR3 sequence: CASSPGREHYGYTF. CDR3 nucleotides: TGTGCCAGCTCTCCCGGCAGGGAGCACTATGGCTACACCTTC.

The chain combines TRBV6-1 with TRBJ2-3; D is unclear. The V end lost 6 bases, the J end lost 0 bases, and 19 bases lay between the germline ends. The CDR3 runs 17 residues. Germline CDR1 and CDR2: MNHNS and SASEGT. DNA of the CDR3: TGTGCCAGCAGGAAACGACCAGCCGGGCTCAGCACAGATACGCAGTATTTT. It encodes CASRKRPAGLSTDTQYF.

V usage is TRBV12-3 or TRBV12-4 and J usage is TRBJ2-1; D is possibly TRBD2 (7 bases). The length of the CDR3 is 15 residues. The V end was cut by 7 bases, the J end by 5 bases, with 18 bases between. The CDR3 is CASTERGGVNNEQFF. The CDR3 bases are TGTGCCAGCACTGAGAGGGGGGGGGTTAACAATGAGCAGTTCTTC.

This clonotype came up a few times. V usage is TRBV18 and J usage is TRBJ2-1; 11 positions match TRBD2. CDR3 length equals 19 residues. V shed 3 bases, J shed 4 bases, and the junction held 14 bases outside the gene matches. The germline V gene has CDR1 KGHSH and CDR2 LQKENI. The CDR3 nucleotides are TGTGCCAGCTCACCCAAATATCTAACTAGCGGGGGAGTATACAATGAGCAGTTCTTC. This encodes CASSPKYLTSGGVYNEQFF.

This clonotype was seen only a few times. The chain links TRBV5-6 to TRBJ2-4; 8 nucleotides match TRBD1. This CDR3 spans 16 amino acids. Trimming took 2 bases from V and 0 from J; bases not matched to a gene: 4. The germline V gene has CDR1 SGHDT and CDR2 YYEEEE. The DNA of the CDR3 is TGTGCCAGCAGCTTAACAGGGGGATTAGCCAAAAACATTCAGTACTTC. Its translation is CASSLTGGLAKNIQYF.

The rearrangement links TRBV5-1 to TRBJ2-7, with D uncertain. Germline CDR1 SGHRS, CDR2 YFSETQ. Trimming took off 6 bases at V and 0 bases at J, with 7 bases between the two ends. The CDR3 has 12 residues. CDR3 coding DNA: TGCGCCAGCAAGGGCTACTCCTACGAGCAGTACTTC. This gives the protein CASKGYSYEQYF. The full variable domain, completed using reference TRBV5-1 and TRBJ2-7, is KAGVTQTPRYLIKTRGQQVTLSCSPISGHRSVSWYQQTPGQGLQFLFEYFSETQRNKGNFPGRFSGRQFSNSRSEMNVSTLELGDSALYLCASKGYSYEQYFGPGTRLTVT.

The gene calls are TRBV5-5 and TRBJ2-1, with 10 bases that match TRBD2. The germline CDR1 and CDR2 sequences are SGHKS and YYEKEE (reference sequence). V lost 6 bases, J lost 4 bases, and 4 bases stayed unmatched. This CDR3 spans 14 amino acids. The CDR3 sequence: CASMLAGGYNEQFF. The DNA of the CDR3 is TGTGCCAGCATGTTAGCGGGAGGATACAATGAGCAGTTCTTC. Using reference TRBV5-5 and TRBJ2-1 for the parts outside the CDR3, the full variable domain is DAGVTQSPTHLIKTRGQQVTLRCSPISGHKSVSWYQQVLGQGPQFIFQYYEKEERGRGNFPDRFSARQFPNYSSELNVNALLLGDSALYLCASMLAGGYNEQFFGPGTRLTVL.

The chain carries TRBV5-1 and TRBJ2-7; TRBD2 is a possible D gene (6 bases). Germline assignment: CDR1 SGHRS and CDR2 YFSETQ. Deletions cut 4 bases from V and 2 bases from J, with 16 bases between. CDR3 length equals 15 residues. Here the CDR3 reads CASSPGTSPAYEQYF. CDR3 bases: TGCGCCAGCAGCCCGGGCACTAGCCCAGCCTACGAGCAGTACTTC.

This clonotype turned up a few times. The CDR3 coding sequence is TGCAGTGCGCCACTCCCAAGGGCGGGAGGGCCTGGTGAGCAGTACTTC. Translated: CSAPLPRAGGPGEQYF. The J gene is TRBJ2-7, the V gene TRBV20-1; 9 bases line up with TRBD2. The germline CDR1 and CDR2 sequences are DFQATT and SNEGSKA (reference sequence). CDR3 length: 16 residues. J gave up 7 bases and V 6 bases, and 19 bases lay outside the gene matches.

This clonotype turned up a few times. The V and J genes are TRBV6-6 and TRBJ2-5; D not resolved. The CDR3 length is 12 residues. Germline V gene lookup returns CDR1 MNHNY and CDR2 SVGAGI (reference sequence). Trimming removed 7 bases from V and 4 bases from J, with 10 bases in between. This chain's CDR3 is CASNKGRETQYF. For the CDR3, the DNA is TGTGCCAGCAATAAAGGCAGAGAGACCCAGTACTTC.

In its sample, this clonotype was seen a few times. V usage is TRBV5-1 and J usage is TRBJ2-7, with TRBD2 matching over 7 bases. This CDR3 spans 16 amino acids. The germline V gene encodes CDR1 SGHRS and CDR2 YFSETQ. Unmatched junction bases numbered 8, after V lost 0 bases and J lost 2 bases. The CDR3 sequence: CASSLVAQGGTYEQYF. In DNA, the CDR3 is TGCGCCAGCAGCTTGGTGGCCCAGGGAGGGACCTACGAGCAGTACTTC.

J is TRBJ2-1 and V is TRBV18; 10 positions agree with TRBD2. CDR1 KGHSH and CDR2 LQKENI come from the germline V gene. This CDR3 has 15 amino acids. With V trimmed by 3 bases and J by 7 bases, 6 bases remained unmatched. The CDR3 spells CASSPPASGRNEQFF. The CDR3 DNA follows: TGTGCCAGCTCACCCCCGGCTAGCGGGAGAAATGAGCAGTTCTTC.

CDR3 protein: CSANSGTSGGQWDTQYF. DNA for the CDR3: TGCAGTGCTAATTCCGGGACTAGCGGGGGCCAATGGGATACGCAGTATTTT. The chain carries TRBV20-1 and TRBJ2-3; TRBD2 matches 14 bases. The CDR3 covers 17 residues. Germline V gene lookup returns CDR1 DFQATT and CDR2 SNEGSKA (reference sequence). V lost 4 bases to trimming and J lost 6 bases; unmatched junction nucleotides: 12.

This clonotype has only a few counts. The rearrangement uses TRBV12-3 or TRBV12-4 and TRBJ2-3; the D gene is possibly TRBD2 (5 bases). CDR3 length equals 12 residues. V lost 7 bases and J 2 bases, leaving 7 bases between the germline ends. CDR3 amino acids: CASNRDTDTQYF. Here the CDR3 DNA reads TGTGCCAGCAACCGGGACACAGATACGCAGTATTTT.

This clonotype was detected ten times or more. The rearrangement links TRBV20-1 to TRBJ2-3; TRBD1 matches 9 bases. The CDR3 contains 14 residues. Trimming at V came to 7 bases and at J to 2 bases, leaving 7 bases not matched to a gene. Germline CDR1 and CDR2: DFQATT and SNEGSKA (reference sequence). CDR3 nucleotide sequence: TGCAGTGGGGCGGACAGGGGCTTCACAGATACGCAGTATTTT. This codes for CSGADRGFTDTQYF.